The clone carrying this T cell receptor beta chain was seen ten or more times. What it binds is not known. This sample is drawn from a study of human T cells and chemical hapten exposure. Study summary: Patch tests of 0.01% DPC on the upper back were read at 6 days. Study outcomes and limitations: The study found that DPC sensitization did not change TCRs above 1 in 1000 frequency.

The time point: pre-sensitization, week 0. Treatment here: therapeutic diphenylcyclopropenone sensitization with weekly scalp DPC. The study used a library that attached unique molecular identifiers to individual cDNA molecules. How the authors handled the data: Sampled TCR counts reached a median of about 90,000 per sample, with values ranging from roughly 20,000 to 750,000. Via MiXCR, TCRdb re-called the RACE reads, giving one row per CDR3 protein. TCRdb, not the original authors, processed these V and J calls. Counted here are tens of thousands of distinct CDR3 sequences, approximately 9.9% occurring once; the ten biggest clones make up 4.5% to 6.5%. Sequencing used whole blood, obtained in connection with sensitization to the hapten diphenylcyclopropenone (DPC). This TCR was recovered from a woman aged 45-60 years with alopecia areata. Some clones in this sample may be carry-over from other donors' samples.

The CDR3, as DNA: TGCGCCAGCAGTGATCCGCGCCGGGTTGAGACCCAGTACTTC. It translates to CASSDPRRVETQYF. This chain links TRBV10-1 with TRBJ2-5, with D unclear. Germline V gives CDR1 WNHNN, CDR2 SYGVQD (reference sequence). V lost 3 bases, J lost 5 bases, and 13 bases lay in between. The CDR3 has 14 amino acids.